Sequencing of this T cell receptor (beta chain) was carried out in a study of cytomegalovirus exposure and HLA in healthy donors. CDR1 GTSNPN and CDR2 SVGIG come from the germline V gene (reference sequence). This CDR3 has 15 residues. Trimming removed 0 bases from V and 0 bases from J; junction bases left unmatched: 4. Use of 60 Vbeta and 13 Jbeta primers characterized the PCR. TCRdb's copy holds only in-frame clones and misses some; the assay was immunoSEQ multiplex PCR. In the table there are some 120,000 clones, 80% of which are singletons. The chain links TRBV30 to TRBJ1-2, with 7 bases that match TRBD1. The sequenced material came from PBMCs. The TCR sequence derives from a male donor in good health and CMV-seronegative. This chain's CDR3 is CAWSVGQVSNYGYTF. In DNA form, the CDR3 reads TGTGCCTGGAGTGTAGGACAGGTGTCTAACTATGGCTACACCTTC.